Each of the 30 T cell receptor beta chains below was sequenced from the same sample in a study of cytomegalovirus exposure and HLA in healthy donors. It was with 60 Vbeta and 13 Jbeta primers that the PCR ran. Here immunoSEQ multiplex PCR was the method, and the copy in TCRdb shows in-frame clones only, minus some. Of tens of thousands of clones listed, about 80% were seen once; the top ten hold about 23%. The source material was PBMCs. The receptors were sampled from a woman aged 45-59 years in good health and CMV-seropositive.

V and J are TRBV10-2 and TRBJ1-1; D perhaps matches TRBD1 (5 bases). This CDR3 region has 12 residues. V lost 3 bases, J lost 5 bases, and 7 bases lay in between. In germline, CDR1 is WSHSY, CDR2 SAAADI. This CDR3 reads CASSDRDTEAFF. The CDR3 region has the DNA TGCGCCAGCAGTGACAGGGATACTGAAGCTTTCTTT.

This chain connects TRBV6-6 to TRBJ2-5; D unclear. Trimming stripped 7 bases from V and 10 bases from J, with 22 bases between. CDR3 size: 14 residues. CDR1 is MNHNY and CDR2 is SVGAGI in the germline V gene (reference sequence). The CDR3 reads CASINGNQPGRQYF. In DNA form, the CDR3 reads TGTGCCAGCATCAACGGTAACCAACCAGGTCGCCAGTACTTC.

This clone was found once. V is TRBV5-8 and J is TRBJ1-4; 10 positions agree with TRBD1. Per germline, CDR1 SGHTS and CDR2 YDEGEE. This CDR3 is built from 14 residues. With V trimmed by 4 bases and J by 6 bases, 3 bases remained unmatched. DNA of the CDR3: TGTGCCAGCAGCCCGGGACAGGGGTATGAAAAACTGTTTTTT. It is translated as CASSPGQGYEKLFF.

The chain uses TRBV6-5 and TRBJ2-1; 14 bases line up with TRBD2. CDR3 size: 15 residues. Germline V CDR1 and CDR2: MNHEY, SVGAGI. V lost 8 bases and J lost 6; bases outside the gene matches: 6. The CDR3 loop reads CASCRLAGGSNEQFF. CDR3 in DNA: TGTGCCAGCTGCCGACTAGCGGGAGGGAGCAATGAGCAGTTCTTC.

The CDR3 DNA sequence: TGCAGCGCACCAAAGGGGGCAGGAGGCTACACCTTC. It translates to CSAPKGAGGYTF. J is TRBJ1-2 and V is TRBV29-1; 7 positions agree with TRBD1. This CDR3 comprises 12 residues. V gave up 7 bases and J gave up 8 bases; unmatched junction bases: 10. Germline V gene sequence: CDR1 SQVTM, CDR2 ANQGSEA.

The rearrangement joins TRBV6-5 to TRBJ2-7; TRBD2 matches at 7 bases. Looked up from germline, CDR1 is MNHEY and CDR2 is SVGAGI. After removal of 6 bases from V and 2 bases from J, the junction contained 7 bases not matched to a gene. The length of the CDR3 is 14 residues. Written as DNA, the CDR3 is TGTGCCAGCAGCCGAAGCGGGATTCCCTACGAGCAGTACGTC. Translated, it gives CASSRSGIPYEQYV.

This chain uses TRBV27 with TRBJ2-2, with 9 bases aligning to TRBD1. V gave up 6 bases and J gave up 4 bases; unmatched junction bases: 3. Per germline, CDR1 MNHEY and CDR2 SMNVEV (reference sequence). CDR3 length: 14 amino acids. The CDR3 reads CASRWTGATGELFF. The CDR3 DNA sequence: TGTGCCAGCAGATGGACAGGGGCCACCGGGGAGCTGTTTTTT.

The gene calls are TRBV29-1 and TRBJ1-2; D gene ambiguous. In germline, CDR1 is SQVTM, CDR2 ANQGSEA. The germline V and J ends were trimmed by 4 bases and 3 bases, with 9 bases remaining between them. This CDR3 region has 12 residues. The CDR3 sequence is CSVVVIDYGYTF. DNA for the CDR3: TGCAGCGTTGTAGTCATCGACTATGGCTACACCTTC.

The chain is built from TRBV13 and TRBJ1-1; TRBD1 might be the D (5 bases). The CDR3 covers 16 residues. Deletions cut 6 bases from V and 3 bases from J, with 20 bases between. CDR1 PRHDT and CDR2 FYEKMQ come from the germline V gene (reference sequence). CDR3 nucleotide sequence: TGTGCCAGCAGAAGCCCGGGACTCTACAGAGACACTGAAGCTTTCTTT. Translation: CASRSPGLYRDTEAFF. Complete variable domain (other parts from reference TRBV13 and TRBJ1-1): AAGVIQSPRHLIKEKRETATLKCYPIPRHDTVYWYQQGPGQDPQFLISFYEKMQSDKGSIPDRFSAQQFSDYHSELNMSSLELGDSALYFCASRSPGLYRDTEAFFGQGTRLTVV.

The chain has TRBV18 and TRBJ1-5, with 7 bases matching TRBD1. V dropped 3 bases and J dropped 0; count of bases not matched to a gene: 5. CDR1 is KGHSH and CDR2 is LQKENI in the germline V gene. CDR3 length: 16 residues. In DNA, the CDR3 is TGTGCCAGCTCACCGAACTGGGACAGTAGCAATCAGCCCCAGCATTTT. It translates to CASSPNWDSSNQPQHF.

The V gene is TRBV7-8, the J gene TRBJ2-3, with 14 bases matching TRBD2. This CDR3 contains 18 residues. V shed 2 bases, J shed 5 bases, and the junction held 9 bases outside the gene matches. Germline values: CDR1 SGHVS, CDR2 FQNEAQ. The CDR3 loop is CASSLRWRLAGGLDTQYF. The CDR3, as DNA: TGTGCCAGCAGCTTACGTTGGCGACTAGCGGGAGGGTTAGATACGCAGTATTTT.

This clone was observed a handful of times. This chain connects TRBV9 to TRBJ1-6, with TRBD1 matching over 8 bases. The germline V gene has CDR1 SGDLS and CDR2 YYNGEE. The CDR3 length is 15 residues. V lost 0 bases, J lost 7 bases, and 3 bases stayed unmatched. The CDR3 is CASSVEGDRNSPLHF. CDR3 bases: TGTGCCAGCAGCGTAGAAGGGGACAGGAATTCACCCCTCCACTTT.

V usage is TRBV5-1 and J usage is TRBJ2-2; 12 nucleotides agree with TRBD2. Germline V gives CDR1 SGHRS, CDR2 YFSETQ. V lost 4 bases to trimming and J lost 0 bases; unmatched junction nucleotides: 10. CDR3 size: 19 residues. CDR3 region: CASSLRLAGVYANTGELFF. The CDR3 DNA follows: TGCGCCAGCAGCCTACGACTAGCGGGGGTCTACGCGAACACCGGGGAGCTGTTTTTT.

The chain employs TRBV5-1 and TRBJ2-2; D is perhaps TRBD1 (6 bases). Looked up from germline, CDR1 is SGHRS and CDR2 is YFSETQ. This CDR3 has 16 amino acids. V lost 1 base to trimming and J lost 0 bases, with 10 bases between them. The CDR3 DNA sequence: TGCGCCAGCAGCTTGATAAGGACAGCGAACACCGGGGAGCTGTTTTTT. This sequence encodes CASSLIRTANTGELFF. Drawing the rest from reference TRBV5-1 and TRBJ2-2, the complete variable domain is KAGVTQTPRYLIKTRGQQVTLSCSPISGHRSVSWYQQTPGQGLQFLFEYFSETQRNKGNFPGRFSGRQFSNSRSEMNVSTLELGDSALYLCASSLIRTANTGELFFGEGSRLTVL.

The gene calls are TRBV10-3 and TRBJ1-1; no definite D call. The CDR3 runs to 14 residues. Trimming removed 6 bases from V and 4 bases from J, with 15 bases in between. Per the germline V gene, CDR1 is ENHRY and CDR2 is SYGVKD. The CDR3 bases are TGTGCCATCAGAGACTCTGCCGGTGGCACTGAAGCTTTCTTT. Translation: CAIRDSAGGTEAFF.

A few counts support this clone. The rearrangement links TRBV29-1 to TRBJ2-3; 8 nucleotides align to TRBD1. CDR3 length: 12 residues. Trimming removed 7 bases from V and 3 bases from J; junction bases left unmatched: 3. Germline CDR1 reads SQVTM; CDR2 reads ANQGSEA. As DNA, the CDR3 is TGCAGCGGGACAGGGCAAACAGATACGCAGTATTTT. Translating it yields CSGTGQTDTQYF.

The chain carries TRBV2 and TRBJ1-1, with D hard to call. The CDR3 runs 11 residues. V lost 7 bases and J 2 bases, leaving 5 bases between the germline ends. Looked up from germline, CDR1 is SNHLY and CDR2 is FYNNEI. Written as DNA, the CDR3 is TGTGCCAGCATTAGAAACACTGAAGCTTTCTTT. It encodes CASIRNTEAFF.

V usage is TRBV7-9 and J usage is TRBJ2-1; TRBD1 matches at 11 bases. CDR1 is SEHNR, CDR2 FQNEAQ, per germline (reference sequence). Trimming at V came to 4 bases and at J to 3 bases, leaving 2 bases not matched to a gene. The CDR3 extends over 15 amino acids. CDR3 residues: CASSWTGGIYNEQFF. In nucleotides, the CDR3 is TGTGCCAGCAGCTGGACAGGGGGCATCTACAATGAGCAGTTCTTC. Supplemented by reference TRBV7-9 and TRBJ2-1, the full variable domain reads DTGVSQNPRHKITKRGQNVTFRCDPISEHNRLYWYRQTLGQGPEFLTYFQNEAQLEKSRLLSDRFSAERPKGSFSTLEIQRTEQGDSAMYLCASSWTGGIYNEQFFGPGTRLTVL.

The J gene is TRBJ2-2, the V gene TRBV27, with 9 bases identical to TRBD1. V dropped 4 bases and J dropped 1; count of bases not matched to a gene: 7. CDR1 is MNHEY and CDR2 is SMNVEV in the germline V gene (reference sequence). The CDR3 spans 17 residues. The CDR3 region is CASSSGQGIKNTGELFF. The CDR3 region has the DNA TGTGCCAGCAGTTCGGGACAGGGAATAAAGAACACCGGGGAGCTGTTTTTT.

This clone has just a few counts. The rearrangement links TRBV5-4 to TRBJ1-5; 7 nucleotides align to TRBD1. Trimming removed 0 bases from V and 7 bases from J; junction bases left unmatched: 1. Germline V CDR1 and CDR2: SGHNT, YYREEE (reference sequence). There are 13 residues in the CDR3. The CDR3 coding sequence is TGTGCCAGCAGCTTGGGACAGGGACAGCCCCAGCATTTT. Its protein product is CASSLGQGQPQHF.

The chain uses TRBV7-8 and TRBJ2-7; the match to TRBD1 covers 9 bases. V shed 5 bases, J shed 0 bases, and the junction held 8 bases outside the gene matches. This CDR3 comprises 16 residues. Germline CDR1 reads SGHVS; CDR2 reads FQNEAQ. The CDR3 here is CASSPHRDRDSYEQYF. The CDR3 DNA sequence: TGTGCCAGCAGCCCCCACCGGGACAGGGACTCCTACGAGCAGTACTTC.

V usage is TRBV27 and J usage is TRBJ1-5; TRBD1 matches 7 bases. The V gene's germline CDR1 is MNHEY and CDR2 SMNVEV (reference sequence). The trim removed 6 bases at V and 6 bases at J, leaving 5 bases unmatched. The CDR3 covers 13 residues. CDR3 residues: CASSPGGGQPQHF. Here the CDR3 DNA reads TGTGCCAGCAGCCCAGGGGGAGGTCAGCCCCAGCATTTT.

The chain combines TRBV27 with TRBJ2-1; 11 bases line up with TRBD2. From germline, CDR1 is MNHEY and CDR2 SMNVEV (reference sequence). CDR3 length equals 17 residues. V lost 8 bases, J lost 1 base, and 10 bases stayed unmatched. The CDR3 sequence is CASFPLAGGLSYNEQFF. The CDR3 coding sequence is TGTGCCAGCTTCCCCTTAGCGGGAGGGCTTTCCTACAATGAGCAGTTCTTC.

This chain joins TRBV6-6 and TRBJ1-5; D not resolved. Trimming left V 6 bases short and J 0 bases short, with 12 bases between. The CDR3 totals 15 residues. CDR1 and CDR2 (germline): MNHNY, SVGAGI (reference sequence). CDR3 in DNA: TGTGCCAGCAGAGATGCAGGATATAGCAATCAGCCCCAGCATTTT. Its translation: CASRDAGYSNQPQHF.

V and J are TRBV5-4 and TRBJ2-5; a possible D gene is TRBD2 (6 bases). This CDR3 has 14 amino acids. Trimming left V 0 bases short and J 5 bases short, with 11 bases between. Germline V gene lookup returns CDR1 SGHNT and CDR2 YYREEE (reference sequence). CDR3 loop: CASSLGAGPETQYF. The CDR3 coding sequence is TGTGCCAGCAGCTTGGGAGCGGGCCCGGAGACCCAGTACTTC.

The chain couples TRBV5-1 to TRBJ1-1; TRBD1 matches 7 bases. Germline V gives CDR1 SGHRS, CDR2 YFSETQ. The trim removed 6 bases at V and 0 bases at J, leaving 14 bases unmatched. The CDR3 has 17 amino acids. Written as DNA, the CDR3 is TGCGCCAGCACCATAGCCGGGACAGACTTTATGAACACTGAAGCTTTCTTT. This encodes CASTIAGTDFMNTEAFF.

V gene TRBV5-1 combines with J gene TRBJ2-7; 7 bases fit TRBD2. The ends lost 3 bases at V and 4 bases at J; junction bases unmatched: 1. CDR1 and CDR2 (germline): SGHRS, YFSETQ. The CDR3 loop spans 12 amino acids. The DNA of the CDR3 is TGCGCCAGCAGCTCTAGCGGTTACGAGCAGTACGTC. As protein: CASSSSGYEQYV.

The chain carries TRBV7-8 and TRBJ2-7; unclear D gene. The germline V and J ends were trimmed by 1 base and 3 bases, with 7 bases remaining between them. The CDR3 sequence is 13 residues long. Germline-derived CDR1 and CDR2 are SGHVS and FQNEAQ. The CDR3 sequence: CASSLGQRYEQYV. The CDR3 bases are TGTGCCAGCAGCTTAGGTCAGCGCTACGAGCAGTACGTC.

The chain carries TRBV30 and TRBJ1-1, with 7 bases that match TRBD1. Germline V lookup: CDR1 GTSNPN, CDR2 SVGIG (reference sequence). CDR3 length equals 12 residues. The V segment lost 3 bases and the J segment 8 bases; nucleotides outside the gene matches: 6. CDR3: CAWSLWGQEAFF. The CDR3 DNA reads as TGTGCCTGGAGCCTCTGGGGACAGGAAGCTTTCTTT. The full variable domain, in which reference TRBV30 and TRBJ1-1 provide the parts outside the CDR3, is SQTIHQWPATLVQPVGSPLSLECTVEGTSNPNLYWYRQAAGRGLQLLFYSVGIGQISSEVPQNLSASRPQDRQFILSSKKLLLSDSGFYLCAWSLWGQEAFFGQGTRLTVV.

This chain connects TRBV15 to TRBJ1-2; D gene uncertain. Trimming took off 0 bases at V and 0 bases at J, with 8 bases between the two ends. This CDR3 has 15 residues. CDR1 LNHNV and CDR2 YYDKDF come from the germline V gene (reference sequence). The CDR3 loop reads CATSRDPLANYGYTF. CDR3 DNA sequence: TGTGCCACCAGCAGAGATCCCCTAGCTAACTATGGCTACACCTTC.